This T cell receptor (beta chain) emerged from a study of T cell repertoires in cytomegalovirus infection. Study-wide background: Based on public TCR beta signatures, there were indications of CMV infection and of a matching HLA type.

TCRdb fed the reads into MiXCR, producing one record per CDR3 protein. This table has roughly 500,000 distinct CDR3 sequences, around 11% appearing once. Looked up from germline, CDR1 is MNHEY and CDR2 is SVGAGI. The CDR3 loop spans 13 amino acids. Trimming cost V 2 bases and J 2 bases, with 7 bases left between them. Study-wide results and limits: Summed frequency of shared TCR beta families picked out CMV carriers who also had the relevant HLA. Within the response measured ex vivo, HLA-C-restricted CMV-specific TCR beta clonotypes were dominant.

This clonotype was counted ten times or more. Its matching antigen is unknown. This TCR derives from a human donor in good health (CMV status not recorded). Some clones in this sample may be carry-over from other donors' samples. Sequenced: PBMCs. The V and J genes are TRBV6-5 and TRBJ2-7; tentatively, D is TRBD1 (5 bases). CDR3 loop: CASSYTGTYEQYF. In nucleotides, the CDR3 is TGTGCCAGCAGTTACACAGGAACCTACGAGCAGTACTTC.